Listed below are T cell receptor beta chains from one sample, sequenced in a study of radiotherapy plus CTLA-4 blockade in lung cancer. Assay: immunoSEQ multiplex PCR; the TCRdb copy retains only in-frame clones and omits some. The sample holds over 85,000 clones, about four fifths seen once. The specimen comprised peripheral blood, sampled from a patient treated with radiotherapy plus ipilimumab. These TCRs come from a human donor with non-small cell lung cancer that progressed on radiotherapy plus ipilimumab. Both conserved end residues are part of each CDR3. The D gene is left open where the match is weak. Some rows mark clone size as missing; the rest say once, few, many or name a class of expanded clone.

j_gene,d_gene,v_gene,abundance,CDR3aa,CDR3nt
TRBJ2-3,TRBD1,TRBV28,-,CAIEDRLGSTDTQYF,TGTGCCATCGAGGACAGGCTGGGTAGCACAGATACGCAGTATTTT
TRBJ2-7,-,TRBV18,-,CASSPIRGTSSYEQYF,TGTGCCAGCTCACCAATTCGCGGGACCAGCTCCTACGAGCAGTACTTC
TRBJ2-6,-,TRBV5-4,once,CASSGVSPSGANVLTF,TGTGCCAGCAGCGGAGTATCGCCCTCTGGGGCCAACGTCCTGACTTTC
TRBJ2-3,-,TRBV4-2,-,CASSQGTSSPQGTQYF,TGTGCCAGCAGCCAAGGAACGAGCTCCCCTCAGGGGACGCAGTATTTT
TRBJ2-5,-,TRBV15,-,CATSRAGFGQETQYF,TGTGCCACCAGCAGAGCAGGGTTCGGGCAAGAGACCCAGTACTTC
TRBJ2-7,TRBD1,TRBV29-1,-,CSVEDGTGVFEQYF,TGCAGCGTTGAAGATGGGACAGGGGTTTTCGAGCAGTACTTC
TRBJ1-3,-,TRBV5-1,few,CASSRTVSGNTIYF,TGCGCCAGCAGCCGGACAGTCTCTGGAAACACCATATATTTT
TRBJ2-1,TRBD2,TRBV6-6,-,CASRETGLAGINEQFF,TGTGCCAGCAGGGAAACCGGACTAGCGGGAATCAATGAGCAGTTCTTC
TRBJ1-3,-,TRBV7-8,-,CASSLVPSSGNTIYF,TGTGCCAGCAGCTTAGTTCCCAGCTCTGGAAACACCATATATTTT
TRBJ1-1,-,TRBV5-4,-,CASSSREGAAFF,TGTGCCAGCAGCTCCCGGGAGGGAGCAGCTTTCTTT
TRBJ2-3,-,TRBV6-5,once,CASRRGGTDTQYF,TGTGCCAGCAGGAGGGGGGGCACAGATACGCAGTATTTT
TRBJ2-3,-,TRBV18,-,CASSPNRAADTQYF,TGTGCCAGCTCACCAAACAGGGCCGCAGATACGCAGTATTTT
TRBJ2-2,-,TRBV11-3,once,CASSLATRNTGELFF,TGTGCCAGCAGCCTAGCTACCAGAAACACCGGGGAGCTGTTTTTT
TRBJ2-3,TRBD2,TRBV7-7,once,CASSLAGGPSDTQYF,TGTGCTAGCAGCTTAGCGGGAGGGCCGTCAGATACGCAGTATTTT
TRBJ1-2,TRBD1,TRBV30,-,CAWSGTGTFYGYTF,TGTGCCTGGAGTGGGACAGGGACATTCTATGGCTACACCTTC
TRBJ1-1,-,TRBV5-1,-,CASSSTPTSKGGAFF,TGCGCCAGCAGCTCCACCCCCACCTCAAAGGGGGGTGCTTTCTTT
TRBJ2-1,TRBD2,TRBV5-3,-,CARSGTSEGYNEQFF,TGTGCCAGAAGCGGGACTAGTGAGGGATACAATGAGCAGTTCTTC
TRBJ1-5,-,TRBV5-6,-,CASSLQGGNQPQHF,TGTGCCAGCAGCTTACAAGGGGGCAATCAGCCCCAGCATTTT
TRBJ2-1,-,TRBV29-1,-,CSATGTPSGEQFF,TGCAGCGCCACCGGGACTCCCTCGGGTGAGCAGTTCTTC
TRBJ2-1,-,TRBV19,-,CASRINRANEQFF,TGTGCCAGTAGGATAAACAGGGCGAATGAGCAGTTCTTC
TRBJ2-6,TRBD1,TRBV18,-,CASSPGTGGAGVLTF,TGTGCCAGCTCCCCTGGGACAGGGGGCGCGGGCGTCCTGACTTTC
TRBJ1-4,-,TRBV15,many,CATSRETENEKLFF,TGTGCCACCAGCAGAGAGACAGAAAATGAAAAACTGTTTTTT
TRBJ2-7,TRBD2,TRBV5-6,once,CASSLAGGPSYEQYF,TGTGCCAGCAGCTTGGCGGGAGGGCCATCCTACGAGCAGTACTTC
TRBJ2-5,-,TRBV2,-,CASSEDLGQETQYF,TGTGCCAGCAGTGAAGACCTGGGCCAAGAGACCCAGTACTTC